This T cell receptor (beta chain) derives from a study of blood T cell repertoires in COVID-19 (dated by TCRdb to between 2020 and 2021). With regard to the full study: Samples from collaborators originated in the United States, Italy and Spain and spanned both the acute and convalescent phases of COVID-19. A de-identified subject ID, COVID-19 status, age in years and sex were almost always included in the sample metadata. Where available, HLA class I and class II types were obtained from metadata supplied by the sample provider rather than from assay-based typing. The repertoires were made available in a free public database intended to serve as a resource for research on the immune response to SARS-CoV-2. The material from the prospective study consisted of cDNA or gDNA derived from T cells, B-cell-depleted T cells, or PBMCs. Subjects who had been exposed to COVID-19, were actively infected with it, or had recovered from it provided the deeply sampled blood TCRbeta repertoires that made up the dataset. The samples were drawn from the first 160 participants of the ongoing ImmuneRACE study and from over 950 subjects provided by 6 global collaborators. Here is what the overall study found, with its caveats: The amount of clinical and demographic metadata varied by source and participant and was provided uncurated.

The V end loses 3 bases and the J end loses 2 bases, and a stretch of 12 bases separates them. The CDR3, from cysteine to phenylalanine, totals 15 residues. Only the CDR3 DNA stays, 45 bases, in frame from base 1. CDR1 is given as MNHEY and CDR2 as SMNVEV, both from the germline V gene (reference sequence). Collaborating institutions collected whole blood in K2EDTA tubes following their own protocols. For TCRbeta analysis, collaborators shipped samples as frozen whole blood, isolated PBMCs, or DNA extracted from either of those sample types. Worth noting for this clone: Its antigen is currently not known. It has no much larger one-base neighbor in the sample; base qualities were not kept.

TCRbeta CDR3 regions were amplified from genomic DNA by means of the immunoSEQ Assay, a bias-controlled multiplex PCR. The published analysis was carried out like this. Within the assay, amplification of reference gene primers was used to estimate how many nucleated cells each sample contained. To quantify the absolute abundance of each unique TCRbeta CDR3 rearrangement, sequence reads were collapsed and filtered. Productive Simpson clonality was computed per sample as the square root of Simpson's diversity index over productive rearrangements. Not all clones reach the TCRdb copy of this immuneACCESS table, which keeps in-frame sequences only. Checked studies attribute under half of the gap to unresolved V genes and leave the rest unexplained. Clone size and V and J calls were adopted from that table, with D and trimming inferred from the DNA. The sample table shows roughly 140,000 clones, and approximately 86% are seen once. Of the sample, less than 6.5% falls within the top ten clones.

This receptor was taken from a human donor in a cohort sampled during active COVID-19. Sequenced material: peripheral blood. The rearrangement joined TRBV27 to TRBJ2-3; D gene: possibly TRBD1, on 6 matching bases. DNA sequence: TGTGCCAGCAGTTTTTTGGGACAAATCACAGATACGCAGTATTTT. The translation is CASSFLGQITDTQYF.